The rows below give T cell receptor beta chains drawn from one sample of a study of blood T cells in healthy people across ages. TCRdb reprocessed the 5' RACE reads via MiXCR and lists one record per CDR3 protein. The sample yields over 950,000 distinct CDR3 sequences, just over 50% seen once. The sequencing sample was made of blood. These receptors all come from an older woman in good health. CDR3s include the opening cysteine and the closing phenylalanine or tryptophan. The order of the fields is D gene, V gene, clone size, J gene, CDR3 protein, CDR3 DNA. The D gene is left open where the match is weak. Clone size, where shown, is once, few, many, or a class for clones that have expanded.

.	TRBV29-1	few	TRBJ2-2	CSVVQADTGELFF	TGCAGCGTTGTTCAGGCAGACACCGGGGAGCTGTTTTTT
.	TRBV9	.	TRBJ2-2	CASSVGRVVGELFF	TGTGCCAGCAGCGTAGGTCGGGTCGTCGGGGAGCTGTTTTTT
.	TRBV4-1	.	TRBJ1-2	CASSQDTVRNYGHTF	TGCGCCAGCAGCCAAGATACAGTTCGCAACTATGGCCACACCTTC
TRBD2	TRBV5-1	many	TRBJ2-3	CASSYGLAGGSKTSTDTQYF	TGCGCCAGCAGCTACGGACTAGCGGGAGGGAGTAAAACTAGCACAGATACGCAGTATTTT
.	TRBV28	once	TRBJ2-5	CASSSLFVPEHQKQETQYF	TGTGCCAGCAGTTCGCTTTTTGTCCCCGAACACCAAAAACAAGAGACCCAGTACTTC
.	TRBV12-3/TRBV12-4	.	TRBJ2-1	CASSFKDGDEQFF	TGTGCCAGCAGTTTTAAGGACGGCGATGAGCAGTTCTTC
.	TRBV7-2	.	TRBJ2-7	CASGVGALSNEQYF	TGTGCCAGCGGGGTCGGGGCCCTATCGAACGAGCAGTACTTC
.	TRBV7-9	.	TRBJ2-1	CASSHLSSGGELFF	TGTGCCAGCAGCCACCTTTCCTCCGGCGGGGAGCTGTTCTTC
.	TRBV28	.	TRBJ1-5	CASSRMDLISNQPQHF	TGTGCCAGCAGCCGGATGGATCTAATAAGCAATCAGCCCCAGCATTTT
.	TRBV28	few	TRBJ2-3	CASSLSGRRATDTQYF	TGTGCCAGCAGTTTATCAGGCAGAAGGGCCACAGATACGCAGTATTTT
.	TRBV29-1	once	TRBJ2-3	CSVCVQGNTDTQYF	TGCAGCGTTTGTGTCCAGGGAAACACAGATACGCAGTATTTT
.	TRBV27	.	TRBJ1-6	CASSYRTQGSPLHF	TGTGCCAGCAGTTATCGAACCCAGGGTTCACCCCTCCACTTT
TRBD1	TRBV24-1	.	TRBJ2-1	CATSDPRDRGYNEQFF	TGTGCCACCAGTGACCCCCGGGACAGGGGCTACAACGAGCAGTTCTTC
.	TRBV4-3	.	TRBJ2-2	CASSRDTNTGELFF	TGCGCCAGCAGCCGGGATACTAACACCGGGGAGCTGTTTTTT
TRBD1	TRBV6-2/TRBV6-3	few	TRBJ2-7	CASRSNIWGQSYEQYF	TGTGCCAGCAGATCCAATATATGGGGACAGAGCTACGAGCAGTACTTC
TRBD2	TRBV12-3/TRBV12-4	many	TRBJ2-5	CASSPSSGRNQETQYF	TGTGCCAGCAGTCCCTCTAGCGGGAGGAACCAAGAGACCCAGTACTTC
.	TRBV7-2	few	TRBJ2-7	CASSPQSGGIYEQYF	TGTGCCAGCAGCCCTCAATCTGGCGGGATCTACGAGCAGTACTTC
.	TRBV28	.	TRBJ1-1	CASSERTMNTEAFF	TGTGCCAGCAGTGAAAGGACAATGAACACTGAAGCTTTCTTT
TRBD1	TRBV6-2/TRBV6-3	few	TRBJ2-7	CASSLHRGSYEQYF	TGTGCCAGCAGTTTGCACAGGGGCTCCTACGAGCAGTACTTC
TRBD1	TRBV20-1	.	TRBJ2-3	CSARSDRGTDTQYF	TGCAGTGCTAGATCGGACAGGGGCACAGATACGCAGTATTTT
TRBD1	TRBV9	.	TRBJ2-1	CASSRGLKQFF	TGTGCCAGCAGCAGGGGGCTGAAACAGTTCTTC
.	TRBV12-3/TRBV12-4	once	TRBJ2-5	CASTGDPGTRETQYF	TGTGCCAGCACTGGGGACCCAGGGACCCGGGAGACCCAGTACTTC
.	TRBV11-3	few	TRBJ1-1	CASSLVRNTEAFF	TGTGCCAGCAGCTTAGTTAGGAACACTGAAGCTTTCTTT
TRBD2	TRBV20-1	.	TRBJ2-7	CSFNPGLANSYEQYF	TGCAGTTTCAATCCGGGACTAGCGAACTCCTACGAGCAGTACTTC
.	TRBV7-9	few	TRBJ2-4	CASSLGLVGALGLQYF	TGTGCCAGCAGCCTGGGACTTGTGGGGGCCCTGGGGCTTCAGTACTTC
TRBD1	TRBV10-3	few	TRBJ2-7	CAISEETGDEQYF	TGTGCCATCAGTGAGGAGACAGGGGACGAGCAGTACTTC
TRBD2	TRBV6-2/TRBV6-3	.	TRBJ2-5	CASTGLGEETQYF	TGTGCCAGCACCGGACTAGGGGAAGAGACCCAGTACTTC
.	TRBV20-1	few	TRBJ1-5	CSARDPSGTQPQHF	TGCAGTGCTAGAGACCCGAGTGGGACTCAGCCCCAGCATTTT
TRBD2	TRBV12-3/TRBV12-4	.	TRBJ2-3	CASRPTSGTDTQYF	TGTGCCAGCAGACCGACTAGCGGCACAGATACGCAGTATTTT
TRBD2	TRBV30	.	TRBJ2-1	CAWSVAGGPRGGEQFF	TGTGCCTGGAGTGTAGCGGGAGGACCCCGGGGAGGTGAGCAGTTCTTC
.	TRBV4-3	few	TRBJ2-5	CASSQQTRLQETQYF	TGCGCCAGCAGCCAACAGACCCGCCTCCAAGAGACCCAGTACTTC
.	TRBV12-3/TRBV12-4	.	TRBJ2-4	CASRPKGRDKGQYF	TGTGCCAGCAGACCGAAAGGCCGGGACAAGGGTCAGTACTTC
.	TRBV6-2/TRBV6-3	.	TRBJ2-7	CASSDLGRGEQYF	TGTGCCAGCAGTGACTTGGGCAGGGGCGAGCAGTACTTC